This is a list of T cell receptor beta chains from one sample in a study of tumor-infiltrating lymphocytes in localized non-small cell lung cancer. Method: immunoSEQ multiplex PCR; TCRdb's copy keeps in-frame clones and lacks some. The sample yields about 21,000 clones, 80% seen once. The specimen was lung tumor tissue. All receptors derive from a human donor with non-small cell lung cancer. Each CDR3 is given with its conserved first and last residue. Each record gives: D gene, J gene, V gene, clone size, CDR3 protein, CDR3 DNA. A D gene is named only where the DNA matches it firmly. The size entry is marked missing in some rows and otherwise reads once, few, many or a size class.

>NA|TRBJ2-7|TRBV29-1|NA
CSVENGDVSSYEQYF
TGCAGCGTTGAAAACGGGGACGTGAGCTCCTACGAGCAGTACTTC
>TRBD2|TRBJ2-5|TRBV5-1|once
CASSSGGAQYF
TGCGCCAGCAGCTCGGGGGGGGCCCAGTACTTC
>TRBD2|TRBJ2-2|TRBV7-2|NA
CASSSLAGAVGELFF
TGTGCCAGCAGCTCCCTAGCGGGAGCGGTGGGGGAGCTGTTTTTT
>TRBD2|TRBJ2-7|TRBV11-2|NA
CASSRYGTSSSYEQYF
TGTGCCAGCAGCCGATACGGGACTAGTAGCTCCTACGAGCAGTACTTC
>TRBD1|TRBJ2-3|TRBV19|once
CASRDRVTDTQYF
TGTGCCAGCCGGGACAGGGTGACAGATACGCAGTATTTT
>NA|TRBJ2-3|TRBV5-6|NA
CASSLSTDTQYF
TGTGCCAGCAGCCTGAGCACAGATACGCAGTATTTT
>NA|TRBJ2-7|TRBV7-2|NA
CASSPRGLEQYF
TGTGCCAGCAGCCCGAGGGGCCTCGAGCAGTACTTC
>NA|TRBJ1-5|TRBV29-1|NA
CSVSRGPNQPQHF
TGCAGCGTTAGTAGGGGCCCCAATCAGCCCCAGCATTTT
>TRBD1|TRBJ2-5|TRBV15|NA
CATSRGDSQETQYF
TGTGCCACCAGCAGAGGGGACAGCCAAGAGACCCAGTACTTC
>TRBD2|TRBJ2-4|TRBV18|NA
CASSRTSGQNIQYF
TGTGCCAGCTCACGGACTAGCGGCCAAAACATTCAGTACTTC
>TRBD1|TRBJ1-2|TRBV19|NA
CASSETGYYGYTF
TGTGCCAGTAGTGAGACAGGGTACTATGGCTACACCTTC